This T cell receptor beta chain was recovered during a study of blood T cell repertoires in COVID-19. On the study more broadly: The United States, Italy and Spain were the sources of the acute and convalescent COVID-19 samples. T cells, B-cell-depleted T cells, or PBMCs supplied cDNA or gDNA.

The V and J ends lost 4 bases and 8 bases respectively, with 9 bases between them. CDR3 length: 12 amino acids. CDR1 is LNHDA and CDR2 is SQIVND in the germline V gene (reference sequence). In the authors' methods: Estimation of nucleated cell counts was performed using reference gene primer amplification. Profiling relied on immunoSEQ multiplex PCR, and the TCRdb table lists in-frame clones only, not all of them. V and J calls and clone size follow that table, whereas D and trimming were derived from the DNA. The profile shows approximately 230,000 clones, 70% to 90% of them singletons. The clonotype comes from a woman aged 40 to 55 who had recovered from COVID-19. Sequenced: peripheral blood. This chain joins TRBV19 and TRBJ2-1; D is unresolved. The CDR3, as DNA: TGTGCCAGTAGTAGAGACGAGGATGAGCAGTTCTTC. Translated: CASSRDEDEQFF. Full variable domain (rest looked up from reference TRBV19 and TRBJ2-1): DGGITQSPKYLFRKEGQNVTLSCEQNLNHDAMYWYRQDPGQGLRLIYYSQIVNDFQKGDIAEGYSVSREKKESFPLTVTSAQKNPTAFYLCASSRDEDEQFFGPGTRLTVL.